The source of this T cell receptor (beta chain) is a study of CD8+CD57+ T cells in acquired aplastic anemia. Trimming shortened V by 6 bases and J by 0 bases, and 8 bases separated the two germline ends. This CDR3 has 14 residues. This clonotype showed up many times. Antigen: not known. Researchers used genomic DNA as the template to profile TCR beta VDJ and CDR3. TCRdb re-derived calls from the reads in MiXCR, one entry per CDR3 protein. The data contain under 350,000 distinct CDR3 sequences, approximately 55% of them seen just once; the ten biggest clones take up around 7.6%. General observations from the study: Overlap between patients and controls comprised 25 to 30 CD8+ CDR3 sequences.

The sample comprised sorted CD4+, CD8+, or CD8+CD57+ T cells (not recorded which) from PBMCs. This rearrangement joins TRBV12-3 or TRBV12-4 to TRBJ2-2; D uncertain. This receptor was taken from a human donor with severe aplastic anemia or a healthy control (not recorded which). The CDR3 bases are TGTGCCAGCAGGCGGACGGCGAACACCGGGGAGCTGTTTTTT. It yields the protein CASRRTANTGELFF.